Included here is one T cell receptor beta chain sequence, with context. A single count supports this clone. Its antigen specificity is not known. The sample holds no much larger clone one base away, and base qualities are not on file. The sample belongs to a study of Ad26.COV2.S vaccination and SARS-CoV-2 variants (dated by TCRdb to the early 2020s). Background on the whole study: Donors in the vaccine arm were drawn from COV1001, a phase I-IIa trial of Ad26.COV2.S in healthy adults that was multicentre, randomized, double-blind and placebo-controlled. Throughout the experiments and outcome assessment, investigators stayed blinded to trial group allocation. Trial participants were randomized into five groups of five, in which low-dose or high-dose Ad26.COV2.S was given once or twice, or placebo was given on both occasions. The TCR-sequenced set comprised approximately 32 samples: about 19 Ad26.COV2.S vaccine recipients, 5 placebo recipients and 8 SARS-CoV-2 convalescent individuals. Sequencing of the TCRbeta repertoire served to evaluate the specificity and breadth of SARS-CoV-2-reactive T cell receptors following Ad26.COV2.S vaccination. Ad26.COV2.S was administered intramuscularly at a dose of 5x10^10 or 1x10^11 viral particles, either as one shot or as two shots given 56 days apart. The full study reports these points: Vaccine and placebo recipients had comparable non-spike TCR breadth, which fits with the vaccine containing only spike. The study lacked the statistical power to compare responses across vaccine doses or regimens. The authors noted that the TCR breadth and depth analyses may have underestimated total T cell responses. After vaccination, spike-specific CD8+ and CD4+ T cell responses were reported to show substantial breadth. Higher spike-specific TCR breadth was observed in Ad26.COV2.S recipients than in placebo recipients (P = 0.0014).

What this sample's treatment or condition label stands for: some 19 received Ad26.COV2.S at low or high dose, single or two shots; about 5 received placebo; per-sample allocation not given. Repertoires of vaccine and placebo recipients were sequenced from samples collected on day 63 after the first injection. Cohort 1b enrolled 20 to 30 adults aged 18-55 years at a single site in Boston, USA, between 29 July and 7 August 2020. Ad26.COV2.S consisted of a replication-incompetent adenovirus type 26 vector by which a prefusion-stabilized SARS-CoV-2 spike protein from the original Wuhan strain was expressed. TCRbeta CDR3 regions were sequenced with the immunoSEQ Assay. After extraction, genomic DNA underwent amplification by bias-controlled multiplex PCR, followed by high-throughput sequencing. The authors processed their data as follows. Collapsing and filtering of sequences were performed to quantify the absolute abundance of each unique TCRbeta CDR3 region. Usable DNA was measured by amplifying reference genes present in all nucleated cells, and TCRbeta template counts were normalized to that usable DNA to estimate T cell fraction. Repertoire TCRs were annotated as SARS-CoV-2-specific by exact matching of V gene, CDR3 amino acid sequence and J gene to a known reactive TCR set. MIRA supplied the reference SARS-CoV-2 TCR set, which was filtered for enrichment in COVID-19-positive ImmuneCODE repertoires so that public or cross-reactive TCRs were removed. Drawing on the MIRA antigens, annotated TCRs were analysed further at the level of specific ORF or position within ORF. Breadth was defined as the number of annotated unique rearrangements divided by the total number of unique productive rearrangements, and depth was defined as the summed frequency of the annotated unique rearrangements. TCR breadth was compared between groups using two-sided Wilcoxon rank-sum tests. Drawn from immuneACCESS, this table holds only the in-frame rearrangements with V and J called that TCRdb kept. Clones are partly lost; checked studies trace under half to an unresolved V gene and leave the rest unexplained. That table gives V, J and clone size, and the DNA gave D and trimming. The sample table lists about 350,000 clones, about 88% of them with a count of one. In total, the top ten clones hold around 6.4% of the sample.

The receptor's source is a person aged 18-60 years who received the Ad26.COV2.S COVID-19 vaccine or a placebo. The material was peripheral blood, obtained in a trial of Ad26.COV2.S vaccine versus placebo.

The DNA sequence is as follows: TGTGCCATCAGTGAGTCGGCCAGAAACAATGAGCAGTTCTTC. It translates as CAISESARNNEQFF. The chain couples TRBV10-3 to TRBJ2-1; the D gene identity is not certain. Reading from cysteine to phenylalanine, the CDR3 counts 14 amino acids. The only DNA kept is the CDR3, 42 bases in frame from the first base. Taken from the germline V gene, the CDR1 and CDR2 loops are ENHRY and SYGVKD. V and J are truncated by 0 bases and 5 bases respectively, leaving an intervening sequence of 8 bases.